The 26 T cell receptor beta chains below come from one sample, sequenced in a study of identical twins. TCRdb analysed the 5' RACE reads with MiXCR anew, one entry per CDR3 protein. The sample consists of hundreds of thousands of distinct CDR3 sequences, less than 7% of them appearing once. The sequenced sample was naive T cells sorted from blood. These receptor sequences come from a young man in good health.

The table lists this clonotype with many counts. The V and J genes are TRBV29-1 and TRBJ2-6; 10 bases align to TRBD1. Germline CDR1 and CDR2: SQVTM and ANQGSEA. V trimming: 5 bases; J trimming: 2 bases; junction bases outside the gene matches: 9. The CDR3 has 17 amino acids. The DNA of the CDR3 is TGCAGCGTTATGAACCCGACAGGGGGCGCTGGGGCCAACGTCCTGACTTTC. Protein: CSVMNPTGGAGANVLTF. Filled out from reference TRBV29-1 and TRBJ2-6, the complete variable domain reads SAVISQKPSRDICQRGTSLTIQCQVDSQVTMMFWYRQQPGQSLTLIATANQGSEATYESGFVIDKFPISRPNLTFSTLTVSNMSPEDSSIYLCSVMNPTGGAGANVLTFGAGSRLTVL.

This clonotype was observed many times. The J gene is TRBJ2-1, the V gene TRBV12-5; 9 bases line up with TRBD2. Per germline, CDR1 LGHNT and CDR2 FRNRAP. This CDR3 comprises 14 residues. V dropped 6 bases and J dropped 7; count of bases not matched to a gene: 7. The CDR3, as DNA: TGTGCTAGTGGACCACTAGCGGGTATAAATGAGCAGTTCTTC. Protein: CASGPLAGINEQFF. Combining the CDR3 with reference TRBV12-5 and TRBJ2-1 gives the whole variable domain DARVTQTPRHKVTEMGQEVTMRCQPILGHNTVFWYRQTMMQGLELLAYFRNRAPLDDSGMPKDRFSAEMPDATLATLKIQPSEPRDSAVYFCASGPLAGINEQFFGPGTRLTVL.

The J gene is TRBJ1-3, the V gene TRBV12-3 or TRBV12-4; D may be TRBD1 (6 bases). The CDR3 runs 18 residues. V shed 2 bases and J shed 5 bases, with 22 bases lying between them. DNA of the CDR3: TGTGCCAGCAGTTTACCTTGGCCAGGGGACGAATGGAGAAACACCATATATTTT. This codes for CASSLPWPGDEWRNTIYF.

J is TRBJ2-5 and V is TRBV11-2, with D perhaps assigned TRBD1 or TRBD2 (5 bases each). V lost 1 base and J lost 5, with 17 bases in between. The CDR3 runs to 16 residues. Per germline, CDR1 SGHAT and CDR2 FQNNGV. DNA for the CDR3: TGTGCCAGCAGCTTAGGGTCGGGATGGGGGACGGAGACCCAGTACTTC. Protein sequence: CASSLGSGWGTETQYF.

This clonotype was found many times. This chain joins TRBV27 and TRBJ2-7; 14 bases fit TRBD2. V was clipped by 5 bases and J by 6 bases; unmatched bases: 12. Germline CDR1 is MNHEY and CDR2 is SMNVEV (reference sequence). The CDR3 has 17 amino acids. CDR3 loop: CASSIGLAGGPRSEQYF. DNA for the CDR3: TGTGCCAGCAGTATCGGACTAGCGGGAGGTCCTAGAAGCGAGCAGTACTTC.

This clonotype was seen ten or more times. The gene calls are TRBV29-1 and TRBJ2-1; D might be TRBD2 (5 bases). The CDR3 is 15 amino acids. The germline CDR1 and CDR2 sequences are SQVTM and ANQGSEA. Trimming stripped 2 bases from V and 8 bases from J, with 19 bases between. The CDR3 nucleotides read TGCAGCGTTGAACGAGGGCCATTCCTCCCTGATGAGCAGTTCTTC. Its protein is CSVERGPFLPDEQFF.

In its sample, this clonotype was seen many times. The chain employs TRBV12-3 or TRBV12-4 and TRBJ2-1, with D maybe TRBD2 (6 bases). CDR3 length: 12 residues. The V and J ends lost 4 bases and 9 bases respectively, with 10 bases between them. The CDR3 DNA follows: TGTGCCAGCAGTTACGGACTATCTGAGCAGTTCTTC. Its translation: CASSYGLSEQFF.

The chain combines TRBV15 with TRBJ1-1; tentative D call: TRBD1 (5 bases). V lost 8 bases, J lost 1 base, and 26 bases lay in between. This CDR3 comprises 18 residues. CDR1 LNHNV and CDR2 YYDKDF come from the germline V gene (reference sequence). CDR3 amino acids: CATDIWDSNGVGNTEAFF. CDR3 sequence (DNA): TGTGCCACCGACATATGGGACTCCAACGGGGTAGGGAACACTGAAGCTTTCTTT.

This chain joins TRBV20-1 and TRBJ2-4, with 9 bases identical to TRBD1. J was trimmed by 9 bases and V by 6 bases; bases with no gene match: 9. The CDR3 runs 13 residues. Germline CDR1 DFQATT, CDR2 SNEGSKA (reference sequence). As DNA, the CDR3 is TGCAGTGCCCCGGGGGACAGGGCTTTCATTCAGTACTTC. This translates into CSAPGDRAFIQYF.

There are a few counts of this clonotype. The V gene is TRBV27, the J gene TRBJ2-7, with 7 nucleotides matching TRBD1. Germline trimming cut 5 bases from V and 5 bases from J; bases unmatched to any gene: 12. CDR1 is MNHEY and CDR2 is SMNVEV in the germline V gene (reference sequence). There are 15 residues in the CDR3. In nucleotides, the CDR3 is TGTGCCAGCAGTCTCAGACAGGGTTCTATCCACGAGCAGTACTTC. Translating it yields CASSLRQGSIHEQYF.

A few counts support this clonotype. The limits of the CDR3 on the DNA are not certain, so only TCRdb's listed CDR3 is given. The chain recombines TRBV27 with TRBJ2-5. Germline CDR1 and CDR2: MNHEY and SMNVEV (reference sequence). The CDR3 spans 14 amino acids, including both terminal residues. CDR3 protein: CASSFLADQETQYF.

This clonotype was counted a few times. The V gene is TRBV12-3 or TRBV12-4, the J gene TRBJ2-4; weak D call: TRBD1 (5 bases). V gave up 2 bases and J gave up 8 bases, with 10 bases separating them. The CDR3 runs to 13 residues. The CDR3 sequence is CASSLSQGYIQYF. CDR3 in DNA: TGTGCCAGCAGTTTATCCCAGGGATACATTCAGTACTTC.

Comment on this clonotype: The junction and the germline gene differ at one end; a read error may be behind it. CDR3 sequence (DNA): TGTGCCAGCAGCCAAGAAAGAGGGGTTGTGGCCCGAAACACCGGGGTGCTGTTTTTT. Translated: CASSQERGVVARNTGVLFF. The rearrangement uses TRBV4-2 and TRBJ2-2; D could derive from TRBD1 or TRBD2 (5 bases each). The CDR3 has 19 residues. Germline CDR1 reads LGHNA; CDR2 reads YNFKEQ.

This clonotype was picked up a small number of times. The chain is built from TRBV29-1 and TRBJ2-3, with 9 bases that match TRBD2. The CDR3 is 16 residues long. The trim removed 8 bases at V and 2 bases at J, leaving 14 bases unmatched. In germline, CDR1 is SQVTM, CDR2 ANQGSEA. The CDR3: CSSLPISGRHTDTQYF. In DNA, the CDR3 is TGCAGCTCCCTACCGATAAGCGGGAGGCACACAGATACGCAGTATTTT.

This clonotype was seen ten or more times. V and J are TRBV7-2 and TRBJ1-2; TRBD1 is a possible D gene (5 bases). The CDR3 loop spans 16 amino acids. The V end was cut by 3 bases, the J end by 7 bases, with 21 bases between. Germline loops: CDR1 SGHTA, CDR2 FQGNSA. This CDR3 is CASSFGPSGRGFGYTF. As DNA, the CDR3 is TGTGCCAGCAGCTTCGGACCGTCAGGGAGGGGATTTGGCTACACCTTC.

This clonotype occurred a few times. The chain combines TRBV6-2 or TRBV6-3 with TRBJ1-4; the D is unclear. The CDR3 is 16 residues long. CDR1 and CDR2 (germline): MNHEY, SVGEGT. V was pared by 0 bases and J by 7 bases, with 15 bases between. The CDR3 sequence: CASSYSEWQTGEKLFF. CDR3 coding DNA: TGTGCCAGCAGTTACTCGGAGTGGCAAACTGGTGAAAAACTGTTTTTT.

This chain links TRBV3-1 with TRBJ2-5; D uncertain. The CDR3 sequence is 13 residues long. V was pared by 3 bases and J by 1 base, with 6 bases between. Germline V CDR1 and CDR2: LGHDT, YNNKEL (reference sequence). This CDR3 is CASSHQSQETQYF. CDR3 DNA sequence: TGTGCCAGCAGCCACCAGAGCCAAGAGACCCAGTACTTC.

This clonotype was seen ten or more times. The rearrangement uses TRBV5-1 and TRBJ2-7, with a weak D call TRBD2 (5 bases). The CDR3 runs 14 residues. Germline V gene sequence: CDR1 SGHRS, CDR2 YFSETQ. V dropped 5 bases and J dropped 5 bases, with 17 bases sitting between them. DNA for the CDR3: TGCGCCAGCAGTCGGACTCCCGGTTCCGACGAGCAGTACGTC. Residues: CASSRTPGSDEQYV.

This clonotype was observed many times. The rearrangement links TRBV20-1 to TRBJ2-4; 8 bases are a match to TRBD1. In germline, CDR1 is DFQATT, CDR2 SNEGSKA (reference sequence). Germline trimming cut 2 bases from V and 1 base from J; bases unmatched to any gene: 4. The CDR3 loop spans 15 amino acids. CDR3 in DNA: TGCAGTGCTAGACGACAGGGGTCGGCCAAAAACATTCAGTACTTC. Translation: CSARRQGSAKNIQYF.

This chain links TRBV30 with TRBJ2-1; D is unresolved. V was pared by 0 bases and J by 5 bases, with 8 bases between. Germline V gene data show CDR1 as GTSNPN and CDR2 as SVGIG (reference sequence). The CDR3 runs to 13 residues. The chain's CDR3 is CAWSVIPNNEQFF. DNA of the CDR3: TGTGCCTGGAGTGTGATTCCGAACAATGAGCAGTTCTTC.

This clonotype was counted many times. The chain is built from TRBV4-1 and TRBJ2-2; the match to TRBD2 covers 9 bases. The V gene's germline CDR1 is MGHRA and CDR2 YSYEKL. The CDR3 length is 19 residues. The junction had 9 bases not matched to a gene; V was cut back by 0 bases and J by 1 base. CDR3 residues: CASSQDGVAGVGNTGELFF. CDR3 in DNA: TGCGCCAGCAGCCAAGATGGGGTAGCGGGAGTTGGGAACACCGGGGAGCTGTTTTTT.

This clonotype was seen a handful of times. J is TRBJ2-1 and V is TRBV30; D ambiguous. CDR3 length: 13 amino acids. CDR1 is GTSNPN, CDR2 SVGIG, per germline (reference sequence). Trimming left V 3 bases short and J 0 bases short, with 6 bases between. This CDR3 is CAWSLTSYNEQFF. CDR3 nucleotide sequence: TGTGCCTGGAGCCTGACCTCCTACAATGAGCAGTTCTTC.

This clonotype occurred many times. V gene TRBV7-2 combines with J gene TRBJ1-2, with 7 bases that match TRBD1. This CDR3 is built from 16 residues. The V gene end was trimmed by 0 bases and the J gene end by 3 bases; junction bases not matched to a gene: 7. Germline lookup yields CDR1 SGHTA and CDR2 FQGNSA. CDR3: CASSLAEGAMDYGYTF. The CDR3 DNA reads TGTGCCAGCAGCTTAGCGGAGGGGGCGATGGACTATGGCTACACCTTC. The full variable domain, rest sourced from reference TRBV7-2 and TRBJ1-2, is GAGVSQSPSNKVTEKGKDVELRCDPISGHTALYWYRQSLGQGLEFLIYFQGNSAPDKSGLPSDRFSAERTGGSVSTLTIQRTQQEDSAVYLCASSLAEGAMDYGYTFGSGTRLTVV.

The chain is built from TRBV2 and TRBJ1-5; tentative D call: TRBD1 (5 bases). The germline CDR1 and CDR2 sequences are SNHLY and FYNNEI. The CDR3 has 14 residues. The ends were cut back, 11 bases at V and 5 bases at J, with 19 bases in the middle. CDR3 DNA: TGTGCCGAGGGGTCAATGGTTTGGTATCAGCCCCAGCATTTT. Protein: CAEGSMVWYQPQHF.

This clonotype was observed a few times. The rearrangement links TRBV7-9 to TRBJ2-2; D is undetermined. The V end lost 7 bases, the J end lost 0 bases, and 9 bases lay between the germline ends. CDR3 length: 14 residues. CDR1 and CDR2 from the germline V gene are SEHNR and FQNEAQ (reference sequence). The CDR3 reads CASISPANTGELFF. Written as DNA, the CDR3 is TGTGCCAGCATTTCTCCCGCGAACACCGGGGAGCTGTTTTTT.

This clonotype appeared a few times. This chain connects TRBV29-1 to TRBJ2-2, with D tentatively TRBD1 (6 bases). The CDR3 has 12 amino acids. V was shortened by 6 bases and J by 6 bases, with 11 bases between the two germline ends. Germline V gene data show CDR1 as SQVTM and CDR2 as ANQGSEA. CDR3 residues: CSVGTLPGELFF. As DNA, the CDR3 is TGCAGCGTAGGGACATTGCCCGGGGAGCTGTTTTTT.